Listed below are T cell receptor beta chains from one sample, sequenced in a study of human T cells and chemical hapten exposure. One entry per CDR3 protein, called by TCRdb with MiXCR from the RACE reads. The repertoire holds just over 80,000 distinct CDR3 sequences, around 10% seen once, with approximately 4% in the top ten. The sample consisted of whole blood, taken in connection with sensitization to the hapten diphenylcyclopropenone (DPC). These receptors originate from a woman aged 45-65 years with alopecia areata. Some clones in this sample may be carry-over from other donors' samples. The CDR3 runs from the conserved cysteine through the conserved F or W. The D gene is left open where the match is weak. Clone size is given for some rows only: seen once, a few or many times, or a class if the clone is expanded.

clone_size	d_call	v_call	j_call	cdr3_nt	cdr3_aa
.	.	TRBV12-3/TRBV12-4	TRBJ2-7	TGTGCCAGCAGTTTAGCCGGCAGACCCTACGAGCAGTACTTC	CASSLAGRPYEQYF
many	.	TRBV25-1	TRBJ1-2	TGTGCCAGCAGTAAGGGGGACCGCTATGGCTACACCTTC	CASSKGDRYGYTF
.	.	TRBV18	TRBJ2-1	TGTGCCAGCTCACCAGGGCAGGGGCTGAATGAGCAGTTCTTC	CASSPGQGLNEQFF
many	TRBD1	TRBV5-1	TRBJ1-5	TGCGCCAGCAGCTTGCAGGGGGGGTATCAGCCCCAGCATTTT	CASSLQGGYQPQHF
.	.	TRBV3-1	TRBJ1-4	TGTGCCAGCAGCCAGGGGCAGGGAAAACTGTTTTTT	CASSQGQGKLFF
few	TRBD2	TRBV20-1	TRBJ2-7	TGCAGTGCAGCCGGGACTAGCTACGAGCAGTACTTC	CSAAGTSYEQYF
many	TRBD1	TRBV24-1	TRBJ2-2	TGTGCCACCAGTCGCCCAGGGGGGAACACCGGGGAGCTGTTTTTT	CATSRPGGNTGELFF
many	.	TRBV6-2/TRBV6-3	TRBJ2-7	TGTGCCAGCAGTTACTGGCAGGGGAGGTCCTACGAGCAGTACTTC	CASSYWQGRSYEQYF
.	TRBD1	TRBV6-2/TRBV6-3	TRBJ2-1	TGTGCCAGCAGTTACTACCCCGGGACAGCCTACAATGAGCAGTTCTTC	CASSYYPGTAYNEQFF
many	.	TRBV19	TRBJ1-5	TGTGCCAGTAGTAAGGATAGCAATCAGCCCCAGCATTTT	CASSKDSNQPQHF
many	TRBD1	TRBV5-1	TRBJ1-1	TGCGCCAGCAGCTTGCAGGGGGCGAGAGCCACTGAAGCTTTCTTT	CASSLQGARATEAFF
many	.	TRBV9	TRBJ2-2	TGTGCCAGCAGCGTAGACTACACCGGGGAGCTGTTTTTT	CASSVDYTGELFF
.	TRBD2	TRBV12-3/TRBV12-4	TRBJ2-2	TGTGCCAGCAGTTTGCGCGGGAGTGGGGAGCTGTTTTTT	CASSLRGSGELFF